This T cell receptor beta chain comes out of a study of blood T cell repertoires in COVID-19. In the authors' workflow: Amplification with reference gene primers provided the estimates of nucleated cell counts. Profiling relied on immunoSEQ multiplex PCR, and the TCRdb table lists in-frame clones only, not all of them. The D gene and trimming were derived from the DNA, and the V and J assignments and clone size from that table. The profile shows more than 200,000 clones, roughly 91% of them singletons. This clone was seen a handful of times. The CDR3 is made up of 14 amino acids. V lost 3 bases and J lost 10; bases outside the gene matches: 6. In germline, CDR1 is LGHDT, CDR2 YNNKEL (reference sequence).

The specimen sequenced was PBMCs or T cells enriched from blood (not recorded which). The chain combines TRBV3-1 (or the pseudogene TRBV3-2) with TRBJ1-6; 7 bases map to TRBD1. This clonotype originated in a man aged 30 to 39 in a cohort exposed to, infected with or recovered from COVID-19 (not recorded which). The CDR3 DNA sequence: TGTGCCAGCAGCCAGCGACAGGGCGACTCACCCCTCCACTTT. Its protein is CASSQRQGDSPLHF.